Shown below are 21 T cell receptor beta chains from a single sample sequenced in a study of T cell responses to AZD1222 COVID-19 vaccine. Sequencing used immunoSEQ multiplex PCR; TCRdb keeps in-frame clones, though not all of them. The top ten clones hold 21% of a sample with about 18,000 clones, 81% of them seen once. The sample consisted of peripheral blood, taken 28 days after the second AZD1222 dose. The receptor source for this set is an adult who received the AZD1222 COVID-19 vaccine.

The chain employs TRBV6-5 and TRBJ2-3; D uncertain. CDR3 length: 13 residues. V dropped 6 bases and J dropped 2 bases, with 9 bases sitting between them. Per the germline V gene, CDR1 is MNHEY and CDR2 is SVGAGI. The CDR3 DNA is TGTGCCAGCAGGCTGGCACCCACAGATACGCAGTATTTT. Translated: CASRLAPTDTQYF.

The chain employs TRBV28 and TRBJ1-5, with TRBD1 matching over 8 bases. The CDR3 totals 14 residues. Germline assignment: CDR1 MDHEN and CDR2 SYDVKM. The trim removed 8 bases at V and 6 bases at J, leaving 9 bases unmatched. CDR3 nucleotide sequence: TGTGCCAGCCAGGGGGCAGGGGGCGGTCAGCCCCAGCATTTT. Translating gives CASQGAGGGQPQHF.

This clone occurred once. V usage is TRBV6-6 and J usage is TRBJ2-5; TRBD1 might be the D (6 bases). Trimming stripped 2 bases from V and 7 bases from J, with 14 bases between. This CDR3 contains 14 residues. Germline V gives CDR1 MNHNY, CDR2 SVGAGI (reference sequence). CDR3 DNA: TGTGCCAGCAGTTACCAGGCAGGGGATTGGACCCAGTACTTC. Translation gives CASSYQAGDWTQYF.

This clone occurred a few times. The J gene is TRBJ1-1, the V gene TRBV9; perhaps TRBD1 as D (5 bases). From germline, CDR1 is SGDLS and CDR2 YYNGEE. The CDR3 runs to 13 residues. The V and J ends lost 3 bases and 2 bases respectively, with 8 bases between them. The CDR3: CASSETVNTEAFF. The CDR3 coding sequence is TGTGCCAGCAGCGAGACAGTAAACACTGAAGCTTTCTTT.

This clone occurred once. The chain joins TRBV7-3 to TRBJ2-7; perhaps TRBD2 as D (6 bases). V gave up 4 bases and J gave up 4 bases, with 17 bases separating them. The CDR3 loop spans 15 amino acids. Germline loops: CDR1 SGHTA, CDR2 FQGTGA. CDR3 sequence (DNA): TGTGCCAGCAGCTCAAGACCGGGAGTCCCTTACGAGCAGTACTTC. Translated: CASSSRPGVPYEQYF.

V gene TRBV5-5 combines with J gene TRBJ1-2, with D perhaps TRBD1 (6 bases). The V gene's germline CDR1 is SGHKS and CDR2 YYEKEE (reference sequence). The CDR3 covers 17 residues. V lost 3 bases and J lost 5, with 23 bases in between. The CDR3, as DNA: TGTGCCAGCAGCTCGAACCGGGACACGTACTTGGCTTATGGCTACACCTTC. Residues: CASSSNRDTYLAYGYTF.

The gene calls are TRBV4-1 and TRBJ1-2, with D unresolved. Germline CDR1 MGHRA, CDR2 YSYEKL. The length of the CDR3 is 14 residues. Trimming cost V 0 bases and J 6 bases, with 11 bases left between them. The CDR3 DNA reads as TGCGCCAGCAGCCAAGATCCCGGACGGAATGGCTACACCTTC. This encodes CASSQDPGRNGYTF.

The CDR3 loop reads CASSVTGGPTDTQYF. The CDR3 nucleotides are TGTGCCAGCAGCGTAACGGGAGGGCCGACAGATACGCAGTATTTT. V usage is TRBV9 and J usage is TRBJ2-3, with 8 bases that match TRBD2. CDR1 is SGDLS, CDR2 YYNGEE, per germline. The CDR3 totals 15 residues. Losses at the gene ends were 1 base for V and 3 bases for J; bases not matched to a gene: 4.

V gene TRBV19 combines with J gene TRBJ2-1, with D perhaps matching TRBD1 or TRBD2 (5 bases each). There are 16 residues in the CDR3. Germline loops: CDR1 LNHDA, CDR2 SQIVND (reference sequence). Trimming took 0 bases from V and 0 from J, leaving 9 bases between them. CDR3 sequence: CASSIDRGSSYNEQFF. CDR3 bases: TGTGCCAGTAGTATAGATCGGGGCAGCTCCTACAATGAGCAGTTCTTC.

The rearrangement links TRBV11-2 to TRBJ2-1; 7 nucleotides line up with TRBD2. CDR1 SGHAT and CDR2 FQNNGV come from the germline V gene. The CDR3 consists of 16 residues. The V and J ends lost 5 bases and 11 bases, in that order; junction bases with no gene match: 18. The CDR3 loop reads CASSPGVGGSGTQQFF. CDR3 in DNA: TGTGCCAGCAGCCCCGGGGTCGGCGGGAGCGGGACGCAGCAGTTCTTC.

The chain has TRBV7-2 and TRBJ2-7; TRBD1 matches 9 bases. Germline V gene data show CDR1 as SGHTA and CDR2 as FQGNSA. This CDR3 is 15 amino acids long. V shed 4 bases and J 0 bases; nucleotides not matched to a gene: 4. The CDR3 sequence is CASSWTGASSYEQYF. The CDR3 region has the DNA TGTGCCAGCAGCTGGACAGGGGCGAGCTCCTACGAGCAGTACTTC.

This clone was found a few times. V usage is TRBV5-1 and J usage is TRBJ2-1; 9 bases line up with TRBD1. The CDR3 is 17 residues long. The germline V gene has CDR1 SGHRS and CDR2 YFSETQ. Trimming took 4 bases from V and 5 from J; bases not matched to a gene: 13. This CDR3 reads CASSPQPDRGSHNEQFF. The CDR3 coding sequence is TGCGCCAGCAGCCCTCAACCCGACAGGGGGAGCCACAATGAGCAGTTCTTC.

The chain links TRBV4-3 to TRBJ1-2, with 8 bases matching TRBD1. V shed 4 bases and J 7 bases; nucleotides not matched to a gene: 11. The CDR3 runs 15 residues. Germline V CDR1 and CDR2: LGHNA, YSLEER. The CDR3: CASSPTPGGAGGYTF. The DNA of the CDR3 is TGCGCCAGCAGCCCTACCCCAGGGGGCGCGGGTGGCTACACCTTC.

This clone has just a few counts. The rearrangement uses TRBV3-1 (or the pseudogene TRBV3-2) and TRBJ1-1, with TRBD1 identical over 8 bases. CDR3 length: 14 residues. V was clipped by 4 bases and J by 6 bases; unmatched bases: 7. Germline lookup yields CDR1 LGHDT and CDR2 YNNKEL (reference sequence). In nucleotides, the CDR3 is TGTGCCAGCAGCCTTGGACAGGGAGGGTCTGAAGCTTTCTTT. This gives the protein CASSLGQGGSEAFF.

In its sample, this clone was seen once. This chain uses TRBV5-1 with TRBJ2-7; maybe TRBD1 (6 bases). Looked up from germline, CDR1 is SGHRS and CDR2 is YFSETQ. Trimming shortened V by 4 bases and J by 1 base, and 15 bases separated the two germline ends. This CDR3 has 15 residues. This CDR3 is CASSPAGTNSYEQYF. The CDR3 region has the DNA TGCGCCAGCAGCCCCGCCGGGACAAATTCCTACGAGCAGTACTTC.

The rearrangement uses TRBV20-1 and TRBJ1-2, with unresolved D. The CDR3 contains 14 residues. CDR1 is DFQATT, CDR2 SNEGSKA, per germline (reference sequence). V was clipped by 3 bases and J by 0 bases, with 11 bases between them. The CDR3 here is CSASKAASNYGYTF. The CDR3, as DNA: TGCAGTGCTAGTAAGGCAGCCTCTAACTATGGCTACACCTTC.

The V and J genes are TRBV28 and TRBJ2-2, with D uncertain. CDR3 length: 12 residues. Germline V gene lookup returns CDR1 MDHEN and CDR2 SYDVKM. Trimming cost V 5 bases and J 8 bases, with 9 bases left between them. The CDR3 protein is CASSLLGGELFF. The CDR3 DNA is TGTGCCAGCAGTCTCTTAGGGGGGGAGCTGTTTTTT.

V is TRBV27 and J is TRBJ2-2; TRBD2 matches 12 bases. CDR3 length: 16 amino acids. Per the germline V gene, CDR1 is MNHEY and CDR2 is SMNVEV (reference sequence). Trimming cost V 5 bases and J 2 bases; bases outside gene matches: 3. CDR3 nucleotide sequence: TGTGCCAGCAGTCCCGGACTAGCGGGAAACACCGGGGAGCTGTTTTTT. This encodes CASSPGLAGNTGELFF.

The CDR3 DNA follows: TGTGCCAGCAGTGAATATGGGGCAGGGTTTTACGAAAAACTGTTTTTT. Amino acid sequence: CASSEYGAGFYEKLFF. V gene TRBV25-1 combines with J gene TRBJ1-4; D possibly corresponds to TRBD1 (5 bases). CDR1 MGHDK and CDR2 SYGVNS come from the germline V gene. The CDR3 runs 16 residues. V dropped 0 bases and J dropped 8 bases, with 16 bases sitting between them.

CDR3 sequence (DNA): TGTGCCAGCAGTGCCCTAGCGGGGGTGGAGACCCAGTACTTC. Translated, it gives CASSALAGVETQYF. J is TRBJ2-5 and V is TRBV2; 10 positions match TRBD2. This CDR3 contains 14 residues. CDR1 and CDR2 (germline): SNHLY, FYNNEI. V dropped 4 bases and J dropped 5; count of bases not matched to a gene: 4. The full variable domain, rest sourced from reference TRBV2 and TRBJ2-5, is EPEVTQTPSHQVTQMGQEVILRCVPISNHLYFYWYRQILGQKVEFLVSFYNNEISEKSEIFDDQFSVERPDGSNFTLKIRSTKLEDSAMYFCASSALAGVETQYFGPGTRLLVL.

This chain links TRBV4-3 with TRBJ2-3; no clear D gene. Germline V CDR1 and CDR2: LGHNA, YSLEER. The CDR3 extends over 13 amino acids. The V end lost 0 bases, the J end lost 4 bases, and 5 bases lay between the germline ends. Here the CDR3 DNA reads TGCGCCAGCAGCCAAGATTGGGCAGATACGCAGTATTTT. Amino acids: CASSQDWADTQYF.